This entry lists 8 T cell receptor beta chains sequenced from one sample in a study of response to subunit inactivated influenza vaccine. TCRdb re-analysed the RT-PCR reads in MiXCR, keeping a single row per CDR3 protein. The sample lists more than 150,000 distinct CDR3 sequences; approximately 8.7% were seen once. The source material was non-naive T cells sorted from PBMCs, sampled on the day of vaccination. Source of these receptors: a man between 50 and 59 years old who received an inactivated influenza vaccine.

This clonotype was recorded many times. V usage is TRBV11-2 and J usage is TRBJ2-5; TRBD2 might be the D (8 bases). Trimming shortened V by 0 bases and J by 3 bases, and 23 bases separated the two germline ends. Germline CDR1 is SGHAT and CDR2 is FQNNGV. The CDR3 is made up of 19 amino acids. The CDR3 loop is CASSLDRKIAGQNKETQYF. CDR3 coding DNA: TGTGCCAGCAGCTTAGATCGGAAAATAGCGGGACAGAATAAAGAGACCCAGTACTTC. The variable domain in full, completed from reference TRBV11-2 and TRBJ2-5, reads EAGVAQSPRYKIIEKRQSVAFWCNPISGHATLYWYQQILGQGPKLLIQFQNNGVVDDSQLPKDRFSAERLKGVDSTLKIQPAKLEDSAVYLCASSLDRKIAGQNKETQYFGPGTRLLVL.

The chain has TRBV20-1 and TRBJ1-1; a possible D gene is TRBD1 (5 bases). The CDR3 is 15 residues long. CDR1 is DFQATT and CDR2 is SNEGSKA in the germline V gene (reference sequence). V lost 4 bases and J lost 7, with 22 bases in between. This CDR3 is CSATPEKPPTVEAFF. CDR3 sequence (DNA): TGCAGTGCTACCCCCGAAAAACCCCCGACAGTTGAAGCTTTCTTT.

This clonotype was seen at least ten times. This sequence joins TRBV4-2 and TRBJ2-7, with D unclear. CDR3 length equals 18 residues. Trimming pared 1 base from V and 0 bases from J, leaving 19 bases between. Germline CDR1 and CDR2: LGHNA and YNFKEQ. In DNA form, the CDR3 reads TGTGCCAGCAGCCAAGTTGGGATTTTGGATAGAAGCTCCTACGAGCAGTACTTC. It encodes CASSQVGILDRSSYEQYF.

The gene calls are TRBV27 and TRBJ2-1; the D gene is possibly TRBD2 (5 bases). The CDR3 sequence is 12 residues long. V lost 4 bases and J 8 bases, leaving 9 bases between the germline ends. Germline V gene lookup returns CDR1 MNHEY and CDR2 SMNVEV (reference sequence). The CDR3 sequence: CASSSVGDEQFF. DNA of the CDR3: TGTGCCAGCAGTTCGGTCGGGGATGAGCAGTTCTTC.

CDR3 DNA: TGTGCCAGCAGTTACAGACCTACCCGGGACCTCCACTTT. Amino acids: CASSYRPTRDLHF. The rearrangement joins TRBV6-5 to TRBJ1-6; D uncertain. Trimming cost V 2 bases and J 15 bases, with 14 bases left between them. Germline lookup yields CDR1 MNHEY and CDR2 SVGAGI. This CDR3 spans 13 amino acids.

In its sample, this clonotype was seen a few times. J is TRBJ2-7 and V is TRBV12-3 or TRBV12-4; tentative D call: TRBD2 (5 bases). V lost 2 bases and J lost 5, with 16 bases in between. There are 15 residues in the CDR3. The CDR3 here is CASSLFSPTGNEQYF. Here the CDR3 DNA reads TGTGCCAGCAGTTTATTCAGTCCAACCGGGAACGAGCAGTACTTC.

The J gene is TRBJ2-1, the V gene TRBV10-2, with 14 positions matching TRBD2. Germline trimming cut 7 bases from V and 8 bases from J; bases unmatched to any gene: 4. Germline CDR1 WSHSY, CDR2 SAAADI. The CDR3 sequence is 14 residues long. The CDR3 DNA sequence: TGCGCCAGCACCGGACTAGCGGGAGGATATGAGCAGTTCTTC. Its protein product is CASTGLAGGYEQFF.

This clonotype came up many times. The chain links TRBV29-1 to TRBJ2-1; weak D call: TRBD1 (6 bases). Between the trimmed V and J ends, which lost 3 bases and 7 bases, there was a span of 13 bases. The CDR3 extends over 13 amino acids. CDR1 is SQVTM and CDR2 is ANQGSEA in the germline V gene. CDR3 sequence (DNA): TGCAGCGTTGACAGGGGAACCTGGAATGAGCAGTTCTTC. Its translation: CSVDRGTWNEQFF.